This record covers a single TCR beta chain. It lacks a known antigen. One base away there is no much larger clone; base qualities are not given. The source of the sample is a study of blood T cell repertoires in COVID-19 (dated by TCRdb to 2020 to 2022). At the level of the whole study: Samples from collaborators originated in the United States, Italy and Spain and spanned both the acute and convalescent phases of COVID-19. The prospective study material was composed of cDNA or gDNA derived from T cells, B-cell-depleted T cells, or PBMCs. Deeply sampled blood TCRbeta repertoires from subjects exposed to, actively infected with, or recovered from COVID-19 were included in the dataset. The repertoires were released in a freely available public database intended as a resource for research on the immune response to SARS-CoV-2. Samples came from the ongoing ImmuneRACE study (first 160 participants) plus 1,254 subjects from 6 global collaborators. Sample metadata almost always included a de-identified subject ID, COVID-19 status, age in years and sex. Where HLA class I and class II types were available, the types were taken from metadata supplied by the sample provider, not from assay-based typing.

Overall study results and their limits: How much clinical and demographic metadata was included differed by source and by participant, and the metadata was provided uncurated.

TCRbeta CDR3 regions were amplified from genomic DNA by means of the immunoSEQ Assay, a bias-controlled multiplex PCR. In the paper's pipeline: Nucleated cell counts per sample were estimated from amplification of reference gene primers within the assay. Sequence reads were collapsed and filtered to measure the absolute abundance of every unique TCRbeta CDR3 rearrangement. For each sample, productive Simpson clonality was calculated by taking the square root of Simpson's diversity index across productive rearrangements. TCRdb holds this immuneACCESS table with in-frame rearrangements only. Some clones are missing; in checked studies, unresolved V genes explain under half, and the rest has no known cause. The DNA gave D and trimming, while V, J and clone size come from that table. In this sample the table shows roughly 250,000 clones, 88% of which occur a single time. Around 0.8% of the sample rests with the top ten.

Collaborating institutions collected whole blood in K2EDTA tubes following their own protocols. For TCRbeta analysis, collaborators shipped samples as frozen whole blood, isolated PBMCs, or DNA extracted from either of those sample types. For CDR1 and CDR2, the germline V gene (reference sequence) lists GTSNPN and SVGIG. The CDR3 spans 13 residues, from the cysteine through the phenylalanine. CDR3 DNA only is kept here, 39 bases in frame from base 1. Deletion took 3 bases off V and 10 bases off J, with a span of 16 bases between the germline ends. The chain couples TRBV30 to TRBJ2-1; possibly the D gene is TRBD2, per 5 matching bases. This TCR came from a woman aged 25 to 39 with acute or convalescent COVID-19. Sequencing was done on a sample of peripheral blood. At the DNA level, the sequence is TGTGCCTGGAGCCGGCAGATAACGGGAGAGCAGTTCTTC. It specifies CAWSRQITGEQFF.